The 20 T cell receptor beta chains given below trace back to one sample, sequenced in a study of OX40 agonist ivuxolimab in advanced cancers. TCRdb's table, derived via immunoSEQ multiplex PCR, lists solely in-frame clones and lacks some. Here the sample spans roughly 67,000 clones, roughly 82% being singletons. This specimen was CD4+ or CD8+ T cells sorted from blood, taken in a trial of the OX40 agonist ivuxolimab. The origin of the receptors is an adult with an advanced solid tumor such as melanoma, head and neck, liver or kidney cancer.

This chain uses TRBV5-4 with TRBJ1-4, with D possibly being TRBD1 (5 bases). This CDR3 region has 14 residues. The V gene lost 4 bases and the J gene lost 8 bases, with 15 bases spanning the gap. Germline V CDR1 and CDR2: SGHNT, YYREEE (reference sequence). The CDR3 spells CASSGRRDGEKLFF. The CDR3 DNA follows: TGTGCCAGCAGCGGGCGAAGGGACGGGGAAAAACTGTTTTTT.

The V call is TRBV6-5, the J call TRBJ1-6; D not certain. From germline, CDR1 is MNHEY and CDR2 SVGAGI. There are 12 residues in the CDR3. The ends were cut back, 7 bases at V and 9 bases at J, with 10 bases in the middle. Here the CDR3 DNA reads TGTGCCAGCACCCCTCTAGGTTCACCCCTCCACTTT. Its protein is CASTPLGSPLHF.

The J gene is TRBJ1-1, the V gene TRBV5-6; a weak D match, TRBD1 (6 bases). The germline V gene has CDR1 SGHDT and CDR2 YYEEEE. The germline V and J ends were trimmed by 1 base and 6 bases, with 19 bases remaining between them. The CDR3 spans 16 residues. Here the CDR3 DNA reads TGTGCCAGCAGCTTGATAGTCCCGACAGGTCGGGCTGAAGCTTTCTTT. Translating gives CASSLIVPTGRAEAFF.

This clone is a singleton in its sample. The chain carries TRBV15 and TRBJ1-4; D gene unclear. Germline CDR1 is LNHNV and CDR2 is YYDKDF (reference sequence). Trimming removed 0 bases from V and 7 bases from J, with 6 bases in between. The CDR3 sequence is 13 residues long. The CDR3 coding sequence is TGTGCCACCAGCAGAGATCAGGTTGAAAAACTGTTTTTT. Residues: CATSRDQVEKLFF.

V and J are TRBV7-6 and TRBJ2-1, with 11 bases identical to TRBD2. With V trimmed by 2 bases and J by 4 bases, 7 bases remained unmatched. Germline-derived CDR1 and CDR2 are SGHVS and FNYEAQ. The CDR3 runs to 17 residues. CDR3 region: CASSLTPTSGIYNEQFF. The CDR3 DNA sequence: TGTGCCAGCAGCTTAACCCCGACTAGCGGGATTTACAATGAGCAGTTCTTC.

There are a few counts of this clone. This chain connects TRBV7-9 to TRBJ1-5; no reliable D call. This CDR3 spans 12 amino acids. Germline CDR1 is SEHNR and CDR2 is FQNEAQ (reference sequence). Trimming pared 4 bases from V and 11 bases from J, leaving 12 bases between. CDR3 amino acids: CASSSNARAQHF. DNA for the CDR3: TGTGCCAGCAGCTCAAACGCTCGGGCCCAGCATTTT.

The rearrangement links TRBV7-3 to TRBJ2-2, with 7 bases identical to TRBD1. The CDR3 runs to 14 residues. Losses at the gene ends were 5 bases for V and 0 bases for J; bases not matched to a gene: 0. CDR1 SGHTA and CDR2 FQGTGA come from the germline V gene. CDR3 DNA sequence: TGTGCCAGCAGCACAGGGGCGAACACCGGGGAGCTGTTTTTT. Protein: CASSTGANTGELFF.

The chain links TRBV28 to TRBJ2-3, with 11 bases that match TRBD2. The CDR3 sequence is 18 residues long. The ends lost 6 bases at V and 4 bases at J; junction bases unmatched: 15. Germline V CDR1 and CDR2: MDHEN, SYDVKM. CDR3 sequence reads: CASSLRLTSGTGPDTQYF. CDR3 nucleotides: TGTGCCAGCAGCCTTCGGCTGACTAGCGGGACAGGTCCAGATACGCAGTATTTT.

This clone was picked up a small number of times. V gene TRBV9 combines with J gene TRBJ2-1; tentatively, D is TRBD2 (5 bases). CDR3 length: 15 residues. V gave up 4 bases and J gave up 0 bases, with 11 bases separating them. Germline-derived CDR1 and CDR2 are SGDLS and YYNGEE. CDR3 DNA sequence: TGTGCCAGCAGCTCTGCTAGCCCCTCCTACAATGAGCAGTTCTTC. As protein: CASSSASPSYNEQFF. Drawing the rest from reference TRBV9 and TRBJ2-1, the complete variable domain is DSGVTQTPKHLITATGQRVTLRCSPRSGDLSVYWYQQSLDQGLQFLIQYYNGEERAKGNILERFSAQQFPDLHSELNLSSLELGDSALYFCASSSASPSYNEQFFGPGTRLTVL.

The chain is built from TRBV7-6 and TRBJ2-7; unclear D gene. The CDR3 length is 13 residues. Germline-derived CDR1 and CDR2 are SGHVS and FNYEAQ. V was cut by 3 bases and J by 3 bases, with 9 bases left in between. The DNA for the CDR3 is TGTGCCAGCAGCTTGGGCGGTCACTACGAGCAGTACTTC. Translating gives CASSLGGHYEQYF.

The chain links TRBV27 to TRBJ2-1; TRBD1 is a possible D gene (6 bases). Deletions cut 2 bases from V and 7 bases from J, with 9 bases between. The CDR3 has 13 amino acids. Germline CDR1 MNHEY, CDR2 SMNVEV (reference sequence). The CDR3 bases are TGTGCCAGCAGTTTACTCGGACAGAATGAGCAGTTCTTC. It codes for CASSLLGQNEQFF.

This chain links TRBV4-2 with TRBJ2-6, with 12 bases identical to TRBD2. In germline, CDR1 is LGHNA, CDR2 YNFKEQ. The CDR3 covers 20 residues. Trimming cost V 4 bases and J 1 base; bases outside gene matches: 11. CDR3 sequence: CASSPSASGGVSSGANVLTF. DNA of the CDR3: TGTGCCAGCAGCCCCTCGGCTAGCGGGGGGGTTTCGTCTGGGGCCAACGTCCTGACTTTC.

As to this clone: The same CDR3 arises from other DNA sequences in this sample as well. The rearrangement links TRBV18 to TRBJ2-7; no reliable D call. Trimming cost V 0 bases and J 0 bases, with 6 bases left between them. The CDR3 has 14 residues. Germline V gene lookup returns CDR1 KGHSH and CDR2 LQKENI. CDR3 DNA sequence: TGTGCCAGCTCACCACCAGGTGTCTCCTACGAGCAGTACTTC. This translates into CASSPPGVSYEQYF.

The rearrangement joins TRBV6-5 to TRBJ2-7; possibly TRBD1 for D (6 bases). The ends were cut back, 5 bases at V and 2 bases at J, with 10 bases in the middle. There are 13 residues in the CDR3. The germline V gene has CDR1 MNHEY and CDR2 SVGAGI. The CDR3 nucleotides are TGTGCCAGCAGTATGGACAGAACCTACGAGCAGTACTTC. As protein: CASSMDRTYEQYF.

CDR3 protein: CASALGVLAGVGYEQYF. DNA of the CDR3: TGTGCTAGTGCCCTCGGGGTGCTAGCGGGAGTGGGGTACGAGCAGTACTTC. This chain uses TRBV12-5 with TRBJ2-7, with 10 nucleotides matching TRBD2. The CDR3 length is 17 residues. CDR1 is LGHNT, CDR2 FRNRAP, per germline. With V trimmed by 7 bases and J by 4 bases, 16 bases remained unmatched.

The CDR3 protein is CASSPIGGNTEAFF. CDR3 in DNA: TGTGCCAGCAGTCCCATCGGCGGGAACACTGAAGCTTTCTTT. V and J are TRBV25-1 and TRBJ1-1; D unresolved. CDR3 size: 14 residues. Germline CDR1 reads MGHDK; CDR2 reads SYGVNS. V was clipped by 5 bases and J by 1 base, with 11 bases between them.

V is TRBV28 and J is TRBJ1-3; D call uncertain. Germline V gene lookup returns CDR1 MDHEN and CDR2 SYDVKM. V shed 3 bases and J shed 4 bases, with 10 bases lying between them. There are 14 residues in the CDR3. The CDR3 bases are TGTGCCAGCAGTTTGCGGGCGGGAGGAAACACCATATATTTT. This encodes CASSLRAGGNTIYF.

The V call is TRBV2, the J call TRBJ2-3; D possibly corresponds to TRBD2 (6 bases). This CDR3 spans 15 amino acids. Germline V gene data show CDR1 as SNHLY and CDR2 as FYNNEI. With 1 base removed from V and 2 bases from J, the gap between germline ends came to 10 bases. The chain's CDR3 is CASSEGLGNTDTQYF. The CDR3 region has the DNA TGTGCCAGCAGTGAAGGACTAGGAAACACAGATACGCAGTATTTT.

This clone was seen more than once but under ten times. This chain links TRBV6-4 with TRBJ2-2; a possible D gene is TRBD2 (5 bases). CDR3 length: 14 amino acids. Germline CDR1 reads MRHNA; CDR2 reads SNTAGT. Trimming took off 2 bases at V and 3 bases at J, with 7 bases between the two ends. The chain's CDR3 is CASSDRGHTGELFF. The DNA of the CDR3 is TGTGCCAGCAGTGACCGAGGGCACACCGGGGAGCTGTTTTTT.

This chain uses TRBV2 with TRBJ2-2; possibly TRBD2 for D (6 bases). V lost 7 bases and J lost 4, with 13 bases in between. Germline lookup yields CDR1 SNHLY and CDR2 FYNNEI. This CDR3 region has 14 residues. The CDR3 DNA follows: TGTGCCAGCACGGGTCTAGCGCCCACCGGGGAGCTGTTTTTT. This gives the protein CASTGLAPTGELFF. Looking up the rest from reference TRBV2 and TRBJ2-2 gives the full variable domain: EPEVTQTPSHQVTQMGQEVILRCVPISNHLYFYWYRQILGQKVEFLVSFYNNEISEKSEIFDDQFSVERPDGSNFTLKIRSTKLEDSAMYFCASTGLAPTGELFFGEGSRLTVL.